Below are 28 T cell receptor beta chains sequenced from a single sample in a study of T cells in localized non-small cell lung cancer. Profiled with immunoSEQ multiplex PCR; TCRdb holds only in-frame clones, not every one. The sample includes roughly 64,000 clones, approximately 80% of them seen just once. The material sequenced was PBMCs, taken before any cancer treatment. The receptor set was obtained from a man aged 35 to 70 with stage II lung adenocarcinoma.

This chain connects TRBV19 to TRBJ1-5, with TRBD1 matching 7 bases. V lost 6 bases and J lost 2; bases outside the gene matches: 10. Germline loops: CDR1 LNHDA, CDR2 SQIVND (reference sequence). The CDR3 extends over 16 amino acids. The CDR3 loop reads CASSHRNTGGNQPQHF. For the CDR3, the DNA is TGTGCCAGTAGCCACAGGAACACAGGGGGCAATCAGCCCCAGCATTTT.

This chain connects TRBV18 to TRBJ2-1; 14 bases align to TRBD2. Losses at the gene ends were 3 bases for V and 9 bases for J; bases not matched to a gene: 10. The CDR3 extends over 17 amino acids. CDR1 and CDR2 (germline): KGHSH, LQKENI. Here the CDR3 reads CASSPSGLAGAGGEQFF. CDR3 bases: TGTGCCAGCTCACCCTCGGGACTAGCGGGAGCTGGAGGTGAGCAGTTCTTC.

This chain joins TRBV2 and TRBJ2-1; 8 positions match TRBD2. With V trimmed by 6 bases and J by 6 bases, 10 bases remained unmatched. Germline CDR1 reads SNHLY; CDR2 reads FYNNEI. CDR3 length: 15 amino acids. This CDR3 reads CASRRDLREGNEQFF. CDR3 DNA: TGTGCCAGCAGAAGGGACCTCCGGGAGGGCAATGAGCAGTTCTTC. The complete variable domain, with remaining parts taken from reference TRBV2 and TRBJ2-1, reads EPEVTQTPSHQVTQMGQEVILRCVPISNHLYFYWYRQILGQKVEFLVSFYNNEISEKSEIFDDQFSVERPDGSNFTLKIRSTKLEDSAMYFCASRRDLREGNEQFFGPGTRLTVL.

The V call is TRBV6-5, the J call TRBJ1-6, with 7 bases aligning to TRBD1. The CDR3 totals 15 residues. V lost 0 bases to trimming and J lost 7 bases; unmatched junction nucleotides: 3. CDR1 MNHEY and CDR2 SVGAGI come from the germline V gene. The CDR3 loop is CASSYSGQRNSPLHF. CDR3 coding DNA: TGTGCCAGCAGTTACTCGGGACAGCGGAATTCACCCCTCCACTTT.

J is TRBJ1-1 and V is TRBV2; D might be TRBD1 (5 bases). Trimming took 3 bases from V and 1 from J, leaving 15 bases between them. Germline CDR1 reads SNHLY; CDR2 reads FYNNEI. The length of the CDR3 is 16 residues. The chain's CDR3 is CASSDGGGRWNTEAFF. The CDR3 coding sequence is TGTGCCAGCAGTGATGGGGGGGGACGGTGGAACACTGAAGCTTTCTTT.

The chain couples TRBV7-8 to TRBJ2-5; the match to TRBD2 covers 7 bases. The CDR3 is 13 residues long. The trim removed 7 bases at V and 3 bases at J, leaving 5 bases unmatched. CDR1 and CDR2 from the germline V gene are SGHVS and FQNEAQ. Here the CDR3 reads CASTRTRKETQYF. The CDR3 bases are TGTGCCAGCACCAGGACTAGAAAAGAGACCCAGTACTTC.

This clone was seen a few times. This CDR3 is also generated by other DNA sequences in the sample. The chain joins TRBV5-1 to TRBJ1-5, with TRBD1 as a possible D gene (5 bases). The CDR3 sequence is 13 residues long. Germline V gene sequence: CDR1 SGHRS, CDR2 YFSETQ. V was clipped by 4 bases and J by 7 bases, with 12 bases between them. This CDR3 is CASSEGPGQPQHF. The DNA for the CDR3 is TGCGCCAGCAGCGAGGGGCCAGGGCAGCCCCAGCATTTT.

This clone was observed once. This chain links TRBV5-1 with TRBJ1-1, with unresolved D. The length of the CDR3 is 13 residues. V was clipped by 3 bases and J by 0 bases, with 6 bases between them. Germline CDR1 and CDR2: SGHRS and YFSETQ. This CDR3 reads CASSSELNTEAFF. In DNA form, the CDR3 reads TGCGCCAGCAGCTCCGAGTTGAACACTGAAGCTTTCTTT.

The rearrangement joins TRBV6-6 to TRBJ1-2, with 7 bases lining up with TRBD1. V was clipped by 3 bases and J by 2 bases; unmatched bases: 6. The germline CDR1 and CDR2 sequences are MNHNY and SVGAGI (reference sequence). This CDR3 contains 15 residues. CDR3 nucleotides: TGTGCCAGCAGTTATACGCAGGGGGGAAACTATGGCTACACCTTC. It is translated as CASSYTQGGNYGYTF.

This chain uses TRBV6-1 with TRBJ2-7; D is perhaps TRBD2 (5 bases). CDR3 size: 13 residues. V was cut by 7 bases and J by 4 bases, with 14 bases left in between. Germline values: CDR1 MNHNS, CDR2 SASEGT. DNA of the CDR3: TGTGCCAGCACGCGAGGGTTTGGTTACGAGCAGTACTTC. Translated, it gives CASTRGFGYEQYF.

The chain links TRBV15 to TRBJ1-2; no firm D call. The germline V gene has CDR1 LNHNV and CDR2 YYDKDF (reference sequence). The CDR3 spans 12 residues. V shed 0 bases and J shed 5 bases, with 4 bases lying between them. This chain's CDR3 is CATSREGYGYTF. Here the CDR3 DNA reads TGTGCCACCAGCAGAGAGGGTTATGGCTACACCTTC.

This chain connects TRBV7-2 to TRBJ2-7; 10 positions match TRBD1. This CDR3 spans 14 amino acids. Per the germline V gene, CDR1 is SGHTA and CDR2 is FQGNSA. With V trimmed by 2 bases and J by 4 bases, 2 bases remained unmatched. The CDR3 coding sequence is TGTGCCAGCAGCTTACGACAGGGGGCTTACGAGCAGTACTTC. It is translated as CASSLRQGAYEQYF.

The V gene is TRBV4-3, the J gene TRBJ1-4; TRBD1 might be the D (5 bases). CDR3 length: 15 residues. Germline CDR1 is LGHNA and CDR2 is YSLEER. Trimming took 1 base from V and 6 from J, leaving 12 bases between them. In DNA, the CDR3 is TGCGCCAGCAGCCAAGGCGGGGCGGGGTATGAAAAACTGTTTTTT. Its translation is CASSQGGAGYEKLFF.

This sequence joins TRBV11-2 and TRBJ1-2, with D perhaps matching TRBD1 (6 bases). Germline CDR1 and CDR2: SGHAT and FQNNGV. Trimming took off 1 base at V and 7 bases at J, with 19 bases between the two ends. The CDR3 has 16 residues. CDR3 protein: CASSLGQSGATSGYTF. The CDR3 DNA sequence: TGTGCCAGCAGCTTAGGTCAATCGGGGGCAACAAGTGGCTACACCTTC.

The chain joins TRBV6-5 to TRBJ2-3; the match to TRBD1 covers 7 bases. This CDR3 has 14 residues. J was trimmed by 1 base and V by 5 bases; bases with no gene match: 3. The germline V gene encodes CDR1 MNHEY and CDR2 SVGAGI. The CDR3 is CASSRDRGTDTQYF. Here the CDR3 DNA reads TGTGCCAGCAGTCGAGACAGGGGCACAGATACGCAGTATTTT.

This chain joins TRBV5-1 and TRBJ1-4, with 9 positions matching TRBD1. The germline CDR1 and CDR2 sequences are SGHRS and YFSETQ. J was trimmed by 5 bases and V by 0 bases; bases with no gene match: 2. This CDR3 contains 15 residues. The CDR3 region has the DNA TGCGCCAGCAGCTTGGGGGGGACAGGGAATGAAAAACTGTTTTTT. Amino acid sequence: CASSLGGTGNEKLFF.

V is TRBV2 and J is TRBJ1-1; D ambiguous. V lost 1 base and J 5 bases, leaving 8 bases between the germline ends. The CDR3 runs to 13 residues. Germline lookup yields CDR1 SNHLY and CDR2 FYNNEI. The CDR3 loop reads CASSEGGGTEAFF. The CDR3 nucleotides are TGTGCCAGCAGTGAAGGGGGAGGAACTGAAGCTTTCTTT. The whole variable domain, remainder taken from reference TRBV2 and TRBJ1-1, is EPEVTQTPSHQVTQMGQEVILRCVPISNHLYFYWYRQILGQKVEFLVSFYNNEISEKSEIFDDQFSVERPDGSNFTLKIRSTKLEDSAMYFCASSEGGGTEAFFGQGTRLTVV.

The V call is TRBV19, the J call TRBJ1-2, with no clear D. This CDR3 is built from 13 residues. Germline CDR1 is LNHDA and CDR2 is SQIVND (reference sequence). The V and J ends lost 0 bases and 7 bases respectively, with 9 bases between them. CDR3 residues: CASSIDKWRGYTF. CDR3 DNA sequence: TGTGCCAGTAGTATAGATAAGTGGCGTGGCTACACCTTC.

The chain has TRBV27 and TRBJ1-1; TRBD1 is a possible D gene (5 bases). V gave up 3 bases and J gave up 1 base, with 12 bases separating them. Germline-derived CDR1 and CDR2 are MNHEY and SMNVEV (reference sequence). This CDR3 is 15 amino acids long. CDR3 amino acids: CASSFGRASNTEAFF. The CDR3, as DNA: TGTGCCAGCAGTTTCGGCAGGGCCTCGAACACTGAAGCTTTCTTT.

The chain couples TRBV7-3 to TRBJ2-1; TRBD2 aligns across 10 bases. Germline-derived CDR1 and CDR2 are SGHTA and FQGTGA. CDR3 size: 14 residues. The V segment lost 6 bases and the J segment 10 bases; nucleotides outside the gene matches: 9. This CDR3 is CASSFSGRANEQFF. For the CDR3, the DNA is TGTGCCAGCAGTTTCAGCGGGAGGGCCAACGAGCAGTTCTTC.

This chain uses TRBV6-1 with TRBJ2-7; 7 bases line up with TRBD1. The CDR3 covers 12 residues. Germline V gene sequence: CDR1 MNHNS, CDR2 SASEGT. V gave up 8 bases and J gave up 3 bases; unmatched junction bases: 4. The CDR3 reads CASGRQGYEQYF. DNA for the CDR3: TGTGCCAGCGGACGACAGGGCTACGAGCAGTACTTC.

This CDR3 is CASTKGTGGSTDTQYF. The CDR3 DNA reads as TGTGCCAGCACCAAGGGGACAGGGGGAAGCACAGATACGCAGTATTTT. The chain carries TRBV6-6 and TRBJ2-3; the match to TRBD1 covers 11 bases. V gave up 7 bases and J gave up 0 bases; unmatched junction bases: 6. Looked up from germline, CDR1 is MNHNY and CDR2 is SVGAGI (reference sequence). This CDR3 region has 16 residues.

In its sample, this clone was seen once. This chain uses TRBV20-1 with TRBJ2-1; D not certain. Germline V gene data show CDR1 as DFQATT and CDR2 as SNEGSKA (reference sequence). V gave up 2 bases and J gave up 1 base, with 0 bases separating them. The CDR3 has 11 amino acids. The CDR3 DNA reads as TGCAGTGCTAGATCCTACAATGAGCAGTTCTTC. This gives the protein CSARSYNEQFF.

This clone has a single count. The genes are TRBV6-4 and TRBJ2-7; 7 bases agree with TRBD2. J lost 3 bases, V lost 10 bases, and 15 bases had no gene match. The V gene's germline CDR1 is MRHNA and CDR2 SNTAGT. The CDR3 totals 15 residues. This CDR3 reads CATIQGVSGCYEQYF. CDR3 sequence (DNA): TGTGCCACCATACAAGGGGTTAGCGGGTGCTACGAGCAGTACTTC.

V is TRBV19 and J is TRBJ2-2; 7 nucleotides agree with TRBD1. This CDR3 comprises 16 residues. V dropped 6 bases and J dropped 7; count of bases not matched to a gene: 14. Germline V CDR1 and CDR2: LNHDA, SQIVND (reference sequence). The CDR3 DNA is TGTGCCAGTAGCACATCATTCACAGGGGTTATCGGGGAGCTGTTTTTT. Translation gives CASSTSFTGVIGELFF.

This chain connects TRBV7-2 to TRBJ1-1, with D tentatively TRBD1 (6 bases). This CDR3 has 12 residues. Germline V CDR1 and CDR2: SGHTA, FQGNSA. The V gene lost 5 bases and the J gene lost 11 bases, with 15 bases spanning the gap. The CDR3 sequence: CASSLGQRSAFF. The DNA for the CDR3 is TGTGCCAGCAGCCTAGGACAGAGGTCGGCTTTCTTT.

This clone was recorded only once. The rearrangement joins TRBV19 to TRBJ2-7, with 8 bases fitting TRBD1. The CDR3 extends over 15 amino acids. Germline V CDR1 and CDR2: LNHDA, SQIVND (reference sequence). Trimming took 7 bases from V and 1 from J; bases not matched to a gene: 9. The CDR3 is CASTLSTGGSYEQYF. CDR3 DNA: TGTGCCAGTACCCTAAGCACAGGGGGATCCTACGAGCAGTACTTC.

This chain uses TRBV5-5 with TRBJ2-5; D perhaps matches TRBD2 (5 bases). The V gene's germline CDR1 is SGHKS and CDR2 YYEKEE (reference sequence). Deletions cut 1 base from V and 5 bases from J, with 12 bases between. CDR3 length: 14 residues. The CDR3 spells CASSLPGRGETQYF. The CDR3, as DNA: TGTGCCAGCAGCTTGCCAGGCCGCGGGGAGACCCAGTACTTC.